The 20 T cell receptor beta chains below were found in one sample sequenced in a study of blood T cell repertoires in COVID-19. Sequencing used immunoSEQ multiplex PCR; TCRdb keeps in-frame clones, though not all of them. Seen here are 55,000 to 80,000 clones, roughly 91% observed once, and the top ten hold around 1.5%. Sequences were obtained from peripheral blood. The receptors come from a human donor in a cohort sampled during active COVID-19.

The chain is built from TRBV2 and TRBJ2-1; 14 bases align to TRBD2. Germline lookup yields CDR1 SNHLY and CDR2 FYNNEI. The CDR3 covers 14 residues. The V and J ends lost 8 bases and 6 bases, in that order; junction bases with no gene match: 3. CDR3 nucleotides: TGTGCCAGCTCGGGACTAGCGGGAGTCAATGAGCAGTTCTTC. This sequence encodes CASSGLAGVNEQFF.

The chain carries TRBV10-3 and TRBJ1-3, with D possibly being TRBD1 (6 bases). This CDR3 spans 14 amino acids. Per germline, CDR1 ENHRY and CDR2 SYGVKD. Trimming pared 7 bases from V and 0 bases from J, leaving 10 bases between. The CDR3 bases are TGTGCCATCATGACGGACAGCTCTGGAAACACCATATATTTT. This gives the protein CAIMTDSSGNTIYF.

The rearrangement uses TRBV28 and TRBJ2-3, with unresolved D. Trimming stripped 3 bases from V and 4 bases from J, with 8 bases between. CDR3 length: 13 residues. Germline V gene data show CDR1 as MDHEN and CDR2 as SYDVKM. CDR3 amino acids: CASSLVSSDTQYF. CDR3 coding DNA: TGTGCCAGCAGTTTGGTGAGCTCAGATACGCAGTATTTT.

This chain connects TRBV9 to TRBJ1-1; D unresolved. The CDR3 is 13 residues long. V was trimmed by 4 bases and J by 2 bases, leaving 9 bases between them. Germline CDR1 and CDR2: SGDLS and YYNGEE. CDR3 protein: CASSFHVNTEAFF. The CDR3 bases are TGTGCCAGCAGCTTCCATGTTAACACTGAAGCTTTCTTT.

The J gene is TRBJ2-1, the V gene TRBV10-3; D uncertain. From germline, CDR1 is ENHRY and CDR2 SYGVKD. The CDR3 loop spans 13 amino acids. Deletions cut 3 bases from V and 4 bases from J, with 7 bases between. The CDR3 nucleotides read TGTGCCATCAGTGATGAGGCGTACAATGAGCAGTTCTTC. Translated, it gives CAISDEAYNEQFF.

CDR3 nucleotide sequence: TGTGCCAGCAGTTTATTATCTAGCGGGAGAGGGGAGCAGTTCTTC. This translates into CASSLLSSGRGEQFF. This rearrangement joins TRBV28 to TRBJ2-1, with 10 bases fitting TRBD2. Germline V gene sequence: CDR1 MDHEN, CDR2 SYDVKM. V lost 1 base and J lost 10; bases outside the gene matches: 7. The CDR3 runs 15 residues. The full variable domain, in which reference TRBV28 and TRBJ2-1 provide the parts outside the CDR3, is DVKVTQSSRYLVKRTGEKVFLECVQDMDHENMFWYRQDPGLGLRLIYFSYDVKMKEKGDIPEGYSVSREKKERFSLILESASTNQTSMYLCASSLLSSGRGEQFFGPGTRLTVL.

V usage is TRBV28 and J usage is TRBJ1-3; 12 nucleotides line up with TRBD1. CDR3 length: 19 amino acids. CDR1 is MDHEN and CDR2 is SYDVKM in the germline V gene. V gave up 5 bases and J gave up 4 bases; unmatched junction bases: 15. CDR3 coding DNA: TGTGCCAGCAGTCCCCACCCGGGGGGACAGGGGGCGAGGGGAAACACCATATATTTT. Protein product: CASSPHPGGQGARGNTIYF.

The rearrangement joins TRBV19 to TRBJ1-2, with D unclear. The CDR3 consists of 13 residues. Trimming cost V 7 bases and J 6 bases, with 15 bases left between them. Germline V gene sequence: CDR1 LNHDA, CDR2 SQIVND (reference sequence). CDR3 DNA: TGTGCCAGTACCCCCCCTTCGGAGGATGGCTACACCTTC. It encodes CASTPPSEDGYTF.

This rearrangement joins TRBV6-1 to TRBJ2-3; tentatively, D is TRBD1 (5 bases). The V gene's germline CDR1 is MNHNS and CDR2 SASEGT. The CDR3 is 15 residues long. V was clipped by 3 bases and J by 2 bases, with 12 bases between them. The CDR3 DNA is TGTGCCAGCAGTGACCAGGCAGGGCCCACAGATACGCAGTATTTT. Protein sequence: CASSDQAGPTDTQYF.

The chain employs TRBV3-1 (or the pseudogene TRBV3-2) and TRBJ1-1; TRBD1 matches 8 bases. There are 15 residues in the CDR3. Losses at the gene ends were 5 bases for V and 1 base for J; bases not matched to a gene: 6. Germline values: CDR1 LGHDT, CDR2 YNNKEL (reference sequence). In DNA form, the CDR3 reads TGTGCCAGCAGCTATCCGGGACAGGAGAACACTGAAGCTTTCTTT. This translates into CASSYPGQENTEAFF.

There are a few counts of this clone. J is TRBJ2-2 and V is TRBV11-3; a weak D match, TRBD1 (6 bases). V shed 2 bases and J shed 7 bases, with 17 bases lying between them. The CDR3 covers 16 residues. Germline CDR1 reads SGHNT; CDR2 reads YENEEA. The CDR3 spells CASSLSRTVSYGELFF. The CDR3, as DNA: TGTGCCAGCAGCTTATCAAGGACAGTCAGCTACGGGGAGCTGTTTTTT.

This clone turned up a few times. V usage is TRBV2 and J usage is TRBJ2-3; the D is unclear. CDR1 SNHLY and CDR2 FYNNEI come from the germline V gene. The CDR3 has 12 residues. V was cut by 8 bases and J by 9 bases, with 15 bases left in between. CDR3 bases: TGTGCCAGCTCCGACTCGCTTGGGACGCAGTATTTT. Encoded protein: CASSDSLGTQYF.

This clone was seen only a few times. The rearrangement links TRBV3-1 (or the pseudogene TRBV3-2) to TRBJ1-3, with unresolved D. CDR3 length: 13 amino acids. The V end lost 2 bases, the J end lost 1 base, and 3 bases lay between the germline ends. The germline CDR1 and CDR2 sequences are LGHDT and YNNKEL (reference sequence). DNA of the CDR3: TGTGCCAGCAGCCAACTTTCTGGAAACACCATATATTTT. It encodes CASSQLSGNTIYF.

This sequence joins TRBV7-2 and TRBJ2-3, with 9 bases identical to TRBD2. This CDR3 has 12 residues. Germline V gene sequence: CDR1 SGHTA, CDR2 FQGNSA. V trimming: 1 base; J trimming: 13 bases; junction bases outside the gene matches: 3. The DNA of the CDR3 is TGTGCCAGCAGCTTAGTAGCGGGAGAGGAGTATTTT. Translated, it gives CASSLVAGEEYF.

The chain recombines TRBV6-5 with TRBJ1-1; TRBD1 matches at 9 bases. The CDR3 runs 13 residues. Looked up from germline, CDR1 is MNHEY and CDR2 is SVGAGI. J gave up 7 bases and V 2 bases, and 2 bases lay outside the gene matches. CDR3: CASSYGTGSEAFF. CDR3 DNA sequence: TGTGCCAGCAGTTACGGGACAGGGAGTGAAGCTTTCTTT.

The J gene is TRBJ2-3, the V gene TRBV28; TRBD2 agrees at 11 bases. J was trimmed by 0 bases and V by 4 bases; bases with no gene match: 3. The CDR3 totals 16 residues. Germline V CDR1 and CDR2: MDHEN, SYDVKM. In DNA form, the CDR3 reads TGTGCCAGCAGTTCGACTAGCGGGGCTAGCACAGATACGCAGTATTTT. It is translated as CASSSTSGASTDTQYF.

V is TRBV7-9 and J is TRBJ2-1; tentative D call: TRBD2 (5 bases). This CDR3 is 12 amino acids long. The germline gives CDR1 SEHNR, CDR2 FQNEAQ (reference sequence). V was shortened by 4 bases and J by 8 bases, with 9 bases between the two germline ends. CDR3 bases: TGTGCCAGCAGCTCTAGCATTTATGAGCAGTTCTTC. Its protein product is CASSSSIYEQFF.

V and J are TRBV11-2 and TRBJ2-7, with TRBD1 identical over 7 bases. With V trimmed by 7 bases and J by 3 bases, 12 bases remained unmatched. Per the germline V gene, CDR1 is SGHAT and CDR2 is FQNNGV. This CDR3 is built from 15 residues. The DNA of the CDR3 is TGTGCCAGCACCCCTCTTCGGACAGGCGGCTACGAGCAGTACTTC. It specifies CASTPLRTGGYEQYF.

The chain employs TRBV27 and TRBJ2-6, with D unresolved. V lost 6 bases, J lost 2 bases, and 5 bases lay in between. The germline V gene encodes CDR1 MNHEY and CDR2 SMNVEV (reference sequence). The CDR3 length is 13 residues. The CDR3 nucleotides are TGTGCCAGCAGAATAGCTGGGGCCAACGTCCTGACTTTC. This codes for CASRIAGANVLTF.

The chain couples TRBV27 to TRBJ1-2; D unresolved. Germline V gene sequence: CDR1 MNHEY, CDR2 SMNVEV (reference sequence). The V end was cut by 6 bases, the J end by 0 bases, with 8 bases between. The length of the CDR3 is 13 residues. This CDR3 reads CASRGAANYGYTF. CDR3 nucleotides: TGTGCCAGCAGAGGAGCAGCTAACTATGGCTACACCTTC.